A single sample gave rise to the 30 T cell receptor beta chains below, sequenced in a study of cytomegalovirus exposure and HLA in healthy donors. The PCR was carried out with 60 Vbeta primers and 13 Jbeta primers. Sequencing used immunoSEQ multiplex PCR; TCRdb keeps in-frame clones, though not all of them. The sample carries around 150,000 clones, 65% to 80% recorded once. Source material: PBMCs. Every receptor here comes from a man between 40 and 49 years old in good health and CMV-seropositive.

The chain's CDR3 is CAWGTGGSNYGYTF. For the CDR3, the DNA is TGTGCCTGGGGTACAGGGGGGAGTAACTATGGCTACACCTTC. The chain recombines TRBV30 with TRBJ1-2, with 8 bases fitting TRBD1. The CDR3 is made up of 14 amino acids. J gave up 1 base and V 5 bases, and 6 bases lay outside the gene matches. Germline V gene lookup returns CDR1 GTSNPN and CDR2 SVGIG (reference sequence).

About this clone itself: At the DNA level, this CDR3 is encoded by other sequences in the same sample as well. This chain joins TRBV5-1 and TRBJ1-1, with 7 bases that match TRBD1. V lost 0 bases to trimming and J lost 0 bases; unmatched junction nucleotides: 2. The CDR3 length is 15 residues. The germline CDR1 and CDR2 sequences are SGHRS and YFSETQ. The CDR3 DNA reads TGCGCCAGCAGCTTGGGGACAGGAATGAACACTGAAGCTTTCTTT. It encodes CASSLGTGMNTEAFF.

This chain uses TRBV19 with TRBJ2-1, with 12 bases lining up with TRBD2. With 4 bases clipped from V and 0 bases from J, the junction kept 7 bases outside the gene matches. Germline values: CDR1 LNHDA, CDR2 SQIVND (reference sequence). The CDR3 contains 18 residues. CDR3: CASSRLAGGPRSYNEQFF. CDR3 sequence (DNA): TGTGCCAGTAGTAGGCTAGCGGGAGGGCCGCGCTCCTACAATGAGCAGTTCTTC.

In its sample, this clone was seen once. The chain links TRBV11-2 to TRBJ1-6, with D unclear. The V and J ends lost 3 bases and 9 bases respectively, with 6 bases between them. The CDR3 extends over 12 amino acids. The V gene's germline CDR1 is SGHAT and CDR2 FQNNGV. Here the CDR3 DNA reads TGTGCCAGCAGCTTCGGGATTTCACCCCTCCACTTT. This translates into CASSFGISPLHF.

This clone was counted only a few times. The rearrangement uses TRBV5-1 and TRBJ2-7; 7 bases agree with TRBD1. Germline CDR1 and CDR2: SGHRS and YFSETQ. J was trimmed by 2 bases and V by 2 bases; bases with no gene match: 7. The CDR3 is made up of 15 amino acids. The CDR3: CASSFRTGPTYEQYF. In DNA form, the CDR3 reads TGCGCCAGCAGCTTTCGGACAGGCCCGACCTACGAGCAGTACTTC.

The rearrangement links TRBV27 to TRBJ2-7; TRBD1 aligns across 7 bases. The CDR3 totals 14 residues. CDR1 is MNHEY, CDR2 SMNVEV, per germline (reference sequence). Trimming removed 5 bases from V and 2 bases from J; junction bases left unmatched: 6. The CDR3 region has the DNA TGTGCCAGCAGTATAGGGGGCTACGCCTACGAGCAGTACTTC. It translates to CASSIGGYAYEQYF.

J is TRBJ1-4 and V is TRBV30; D is uncertain. From germline, CDR1 is GTSNPN and CDR2 SVGIG (reference sequence). The CDR3 has 13 residues. V shed 2 bases and J shed 7 bases, with 11 bases lying between them. CDR3 nucleotide sequence: TGTGCCTGGAGTAGGGCGGGATTTGAAAAACTGTTTTTT. It translates to CAWSRAGFEKLFF. Full variable domain (remainder filled in from reference TRBV30 and TRBJ1-4): SQTIHQWPATLVQPVGSPLSLECTVEGTSNPNLYWYRQAAGRGLQLLFYSVGIGQISSEVPQNLSASRPQDRQFILSSKKLLLSDSGFYLCAWSRAGFEKLFFGSGTQLSVL.

V gene TRBV18 combines with J gene TRBJ1-4; possibly TRBD1 for D (5 bases). The CDR3 runs 14 residues. Germline V gene sequence: CDR1 KGHSH, CDR2 LQKENI. V lost 6 bases, J lost 8 bases, and 16 bases lay in between. The CDR3 reads CASSQGYKREKLFF. The CDR3 DNA follows: TGTGCCAGCTCTCAGGGTTATAAAAGAGAAAAACTGTTTTTT.

V and J are TRBV6-1 and TRBJ2-4; D call uncertain. CDR3 length: 12 residues. Per germline, CDR1 MNHNS and CDR2 SASEGT. The germline V and J ends were trimmed by 7 bases and 3 bases, with 7 bases remaining between them. The CDR3: CASTPNKNIQYF. CDR3 coding DNA: TGTGCCAGCACCCCAAACAAAAACATTCAGTACTTC.

V usage is TRBV28 and J usage is TRBJ1-1; no definite D call. Trimming took 5 bases from V and 3 from J, leaving 4 bases between them. The CDR3 covers 11 residues. Germline V gives CDR1 MDHEN, CDR2 SYDVKM. The DNA of the CDR3 is TGTGCCAGCAGTCTCTACACTGAAGCTTTCTTT. It encodes CASSLYTEAFF. Looking up the rest from reference TRBV28 and TRBJ1-1 gives the full variable domain: DVKVTQSSRYLVKRTGEKVFLECVQDMDHENMFWYRQDPGLGLRLIYFSYDVKMKEKGDIPEGYSVSREKKERFSLILESASTNQTSMYLCASSLYTEAFFGQGTRLTVV.

The chain employs TRBV27 and TRBJ2-7; D perhaps matches TRBD2 (6 bases). This CDR3 is 15 amino acids long. The V gene lost 5 bases and the J gene lost 4 bases, with 18 bases spanning the gap. CDR1 is MNHEY, CDR2 SMNVEV, per germline (reference sequence). CDR3: CASSPPGGDRYEQYF. The DNA of the CDR3 is TGTGCCAGCAGTCCTCCGGGCGGGGATCGGTACGAGCAGTACTTC.

The chain couples TRBV30 to TRBJ1-1; TRBD1 might be the D (6 bases). The CDR3 consists of 13 residues. In germline, CDR1 is GTSNPN, CDR2 SVGIG (reference sequence). V lost 7 bases and J 2 bases, leaving 14 bases between the germline ends. The CDR3 here is CASSRGSNTEAFF. DNA for the CDR3: TGTGCCTCGTCTAGGGGGTCCAACACTGAAGCTTTCTTT.

V is TRBV27 and J is TRBJ1-4, with D perhaps matching TRBD1 (6 bases). The V and J ends lost 5 bases and 6 bases respectively, with 16 bases between them. The CDR3 contains 15 residues. CDR1 MNHEY and CDR2 SMNVEV come from the germline V gene (reference sequence). The CDR3 spells CASSPSRGADEKLFF. In DNA, the CDR3 is TGTGCCAGCAGTCCTTCCAGGGGTGCTGATGAAAAACTGTTTTTT. Supplemented by reference TRBV27 and TRBJ1-4, the full variable domain reads EAQVTQNPRYLITVTGKKLTVTCSQNMNHEYMSWYRQDPGLGLRQIYYSMNVEVTDKGDVPEGYKVSRKEKRNFPLILESPSPNQTSLYFCASSPSRGADEKLFFGSGTQLSVL.

The chain recombines TRBV7-9 with TRBJ1-1, with D unresolved. Looked up from germline, CDR1 is SEHNR and CDR2 is FQNEAQ (reference sequence). This CDR3 is 15 amino acids long. V was trimmed by 2 bases and J by 1 base, leaving 11 bases between them. This CDR3 is CASSLSRIGNTEAFF. As DNA, the CDR3 is TGTGCCAGCAGCTTATCGAGGATTGGGAACACTGAAGCTTTCTTT.

J is TRBJ2-7 and V is TRBV5-1, with TRBD2 identical over 10 bases. Germline CDR1 reads SGHRS; CDR2 reads YFSETQ. CDR3 size: 16 residues. Trimming at V came to 0 bases and at J to 7 bases, leaving 10 bases not matched to a gene. In nucleotides, the CDR3 is TGCGCCAGCAGCTTGGTTGGCAGCGGGAGGGTTAGGGAGCAGTACTTC. Protein: CASSLVGSGRVREQYF.

This clone was detected a few times. The rearrangement uses TRBV25-1 and TRBJ2-4, with D possibly TRBD1 on 6 matching bases. CDR3 size: 17 residues. From germline, CDR1 is MGHDK and CDR2 SYGVNS. Between the trimmed V and J ends, which lost 3 bases and 2 bases, there was a span of 17 bases. The CDR3 DNA reads as TGTGCCAGCAGTGACCGTTCAGAGGGGGTTTCCAAAAACATTCAGTACTTC. This sequence encodes CASSDRSEGVSKNIQYF.

This chain uses TRBV10-1 with TRBJ2-5; 7 bases are a match to TRBD2. There are 15 residues in the CDR3. The ends lost 4 bases at V and 5 bases at J; junction bases unmatched: 10. CDR1 and CDR2 from the germline V gene are WNHNN and SYGVQD (reference sequence). The CDR3 coding sequence is TGCGCCAGCAGTGCCCTAACCGGGACTACGGAGACCCAGTACTTC. This codes for CASSALTGTTETQYF.

This clone was detected only once. The rearrangement uses TRBV5-4 and TRBJ2-5, with D perhaps TRBD1 (6 bases). This CDR3 has 16 amino acids. Germline CDR1 and CDR2: SGHNT and YYREEE (reference sequence). V gave up 0 bases and J gave up 1 base, with 13 bases separating them. The CDR3 region is CASSLGAGATQETQYF. The DNA for the CDR3 is TGTGCCAGCAGCTTGGGAGCAGGGGCGACCCAAGAGACCCAGTACTTC.

The chain has TRBV7-3 and TRBJ2-2; 8 nucleotides match TRBD2. The CDR3 loop spans 15 amino acids. The J segment lost 6 bases and the V segment lost 2 bases, leaving 5 bases of the junction unmatched. CDR1 SGHTA and CDR2 FQGTGA come from the germline V gene. This chain's CDR3 is CASSLLRREAGELFF. CDR3 coding DNA: TGTGCCAGCAGCTTATTACGGCGGGAGGCCGGGGAGCTGTTTTTT.

The chain links TRBV9 to TRBJ1-5, with 7 bases aligning to TRBD1. CDR3 size: 16 residues. With V trimmed by 1 base and J by 6 bases, 10 bases remained unmatched. Germline assignment: CDR1 SGDLS and CDR2 YYNGEE. As DNA, the CDR3 is TGTGCCAGCAGCGTAACCCCCGGGACAGAGGGTCAGCCCCAGCATTTT. Amino acids: CASSVTPGTEGQPQHF. The full variable domain, rest sourced from reference TRBV9 and TRBJ1-5, is DSGVTQTPKHLITATGQRVTLRCSPRSGDLSVYWYQQSLDQGLQFLIQYYNGEERAKGNILERFSAQQFPDLHSELNLSSLELGDSALYFCASSVTPGTEGQPQHFGDGTRLSIL.

This chain connects TRBV10-3 to TRBJ2-1; weak D call: TRBD2 (6 bases). V lost 7 bases, J lost 4 bases, and 20 bases lay in between. Germline V gives CDR1 ENHRY, CDR2 SYGVKD. This CDR3 spans 16 amino acids. CDR3 residues: CAITPSSGELYNEQFF. In DNA form, the CDR3 reads TGTGCCATCACCCCTTCCTCGGGGGAGTTGTACAATGAGCAGTTCTTC.

V usage is TRBV4-1 and J usage is TRBJ2-2; perhaps TRBD1 as D (5 bases). V was pared by 4 bases and J by 2 bases, with 20 bases between. This CDR3 contains 18 residues. Germline CDR1 MGHRA, CDR2 YSYEKL. CDR3 amino acids: CASSLQVVRTINTGELFF. DNA of the CDR3: TGCGCCAGCAGCCTTCAAGTCGTCCGGACAATAAACACCGGGGAGCTGTTTTTT.

This clone was seen only a few times. Additional DNA sequences in this sample encode the identical CDR3. The rearrangement joins TRBV18 to TRBJ1-1; 7 nucleotides line up with TRBD1. With 3 bases clipped from V and 1 base from J, the junction kept 5 bases outside the gene matches. The CDR3 runs to 15 residues. The germline CDR1 and CDR2 sequences are KGHSH and LQKENI. This CDR3 is CASSPPRDRNTEAFF. In DNA, the CDR3 is TGTGCCAGCTCACCCCCCAGGGACAGGAACACTGAAGCTTTCTTT.

This chain's CDR3 is CASSQETTNQPQHF. The CDR3 DNA reads as TGCGCCAGCAGCCAAGAGACTACCAATCAGCCCCAGCATTTT. This sequence joins TRBV4-1 and TRBJ1-5; D not certain. This CDR3 has 14 amino acids. Germline CDR1 and CDR2: MGHRA and YSYEKL. V lost 0 bases, J lost 3 bases, and 6 bases lay in between.

The chain has TRBV4-1 and TRBJ2-7, with D uncertain. Germline V gene sequence: CDR1 MGHRA, CDR2 YSYEKL. The CDR3 has 12 residues. V gave up 4 bases and J gave up 6 bases, with 10 bases separating them. The CDR3 nucleotides are TGCGCCAGCAGCCTCCCCAACGGCGAGCAGTACTTC. Residues: CASSLPNGEQYF.

V gene TRBV19 combines with J gene TRBJ2-7; TRBD1 is a possible D gene (6 bases). Germline-derived CDR1 and CDR2 are LNHDA and SQIVND (reference sequence). This CDR3 is 14 amino acids long. The CDR3 region has the DNA TGTGCAACGGCGCAGGGGACACCCTCCTACGAGCAGTACTTC. Translation gives CATAQGTPSYEQYF.

The CDR3 coding sequence is TGCGCCAGCAGCCAAGTCCCTCGACTCAGCAACTATGGCTACACCTTC. Its protein product is CASSQVPRLSNYGYTF. V and J are TRBV4-1 and TRBJ1-2; D ambiguous. Looked up from germline, CDR1 is MGHRA and CDR2 is YSYEKL. The CDR3 contains 16 residues. The germline V and J ends were trimmed by 1 base and 2 bases, with 14 bases remaining between them.

The genes are TRBV18 and TRBJ2-7; 9 bases fit TRBD1. V dropped 1 base and J dropped 3; count of bases not matched to a gene: 7. Germline values: CDR1 KGHSH, CDR2 LQKENI. This CDR3 contains 16 residues. Written as DNA, the CDR3 is TGTGCCAGCTCACCACTGGGCACAGGGGGCTTCTACGAGCAGTACTTC. It is translated as CASSPLGTGGFYEQYF.

The chain employs TRBV21-1 and TRBJ2-4; the table's D gene call, TRBD2, was not cross checked with the DNA. TRBV21-1 is labeled a pseudogene. The CDR3 has 16 residues. As DNA, the CDR3 is TGTGCCAGCAGCAAAGTCCCGCGGGAGGCCGGGGACATTCAGTACTTC. Translated, it gives CASSKVPREAGDIQYF.

The chain couples TRBV5-1 to TRBJ2-3, with TRBD2 identical over 11 bases. CDR3 length: 19 residues. V lost 0 bases and J lost 0; bases outside the gene matches: 9. The V gene's germline CDR1 is SGHRS and CDR2 YFSETQ. CDR3 sequence (DNA): TGCGCCAGCAGCTTGGTTACTAGCGGGAGTGGGGCTAGCACAGATACGCAGTATTTT. Translating gives CASSLVTSGSGASTDTQYF.